This T cell receptor beta chain was recovered during a study of blood T cell repertoires in COVID-19. Clones were sequenced by immunoSEQ multiplex PCR, and TCRdb holds only the in-frame ones, with some missing. This table holds some 240,000 clones, about 80% found once. This CDR3 has 14 amino acids. Germline lookup yields CDR1 SGHTA and CDR2 FQGTGA. The J segment lost 7 bases and the V segment lost 8 bases, leaving 11 bases of the junction unmatched. The rearrangement uses TRBV7-3 and TRBJ2-1; 7 bases map to TRBD2. Specimen: PBMCs or T cells enriched from blood (not recorded which). The receptor was isolated from a man in his fifties who had recovered from COVID-19. CDR3 region: CASSVSSGNNEQFF. The DNA for the CDR3 is TGTGCCAGCTCCGTGTCTAGCGGAAATAATGAGCAGTTCTTC.